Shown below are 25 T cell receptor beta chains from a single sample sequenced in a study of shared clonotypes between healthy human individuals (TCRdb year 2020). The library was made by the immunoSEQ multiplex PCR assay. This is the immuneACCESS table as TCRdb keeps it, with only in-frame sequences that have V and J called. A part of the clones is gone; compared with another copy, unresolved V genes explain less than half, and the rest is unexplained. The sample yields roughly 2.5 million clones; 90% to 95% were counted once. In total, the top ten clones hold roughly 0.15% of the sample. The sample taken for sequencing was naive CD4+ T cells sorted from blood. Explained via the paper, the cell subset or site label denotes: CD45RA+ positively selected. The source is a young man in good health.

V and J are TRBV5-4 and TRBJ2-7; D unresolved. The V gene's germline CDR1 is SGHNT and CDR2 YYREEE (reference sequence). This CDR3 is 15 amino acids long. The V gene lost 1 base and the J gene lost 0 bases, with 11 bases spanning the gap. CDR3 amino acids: CASSLYGRLSYEQYF. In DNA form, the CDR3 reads TGTGCCAGCAGCTTGTATGGCCGGCTCTCCTACGAGCAGTACTTC.

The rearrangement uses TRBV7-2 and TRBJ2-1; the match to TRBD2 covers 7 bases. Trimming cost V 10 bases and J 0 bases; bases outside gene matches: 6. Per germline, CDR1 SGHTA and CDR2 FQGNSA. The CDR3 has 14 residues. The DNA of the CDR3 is TGTGCCACCCAAGCGGGAACCTCCTACAATGAGCAGTTCTTC. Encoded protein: CATQAGTSYNEQFF.

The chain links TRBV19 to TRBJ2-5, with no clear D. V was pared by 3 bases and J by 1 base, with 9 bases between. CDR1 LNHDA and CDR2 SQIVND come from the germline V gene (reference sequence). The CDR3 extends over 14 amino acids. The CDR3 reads CASSMSAAQETQYF. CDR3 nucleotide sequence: TGTGCCAGTAGTATGTCGGCCGCCCAAGAGACCCAGTACTTC.

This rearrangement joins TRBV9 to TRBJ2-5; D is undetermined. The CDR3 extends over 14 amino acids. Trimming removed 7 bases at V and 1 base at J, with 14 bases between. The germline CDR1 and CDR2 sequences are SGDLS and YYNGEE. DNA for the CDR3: TGTGCCAGCGGTCCACCTCATGTCCAAGAGACCCAGTACTTC. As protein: CASGPPHVQETQYF.

The DNA of the CDR3 is TGTGCCAGTAGATTAGGGGAGACCCAGTACTTC. Amino acid sequence: CASRLGETQYF. The rearrangement uses TRBV19 and TRBJ2-5, with D unclear. The V end was cut by 6 bases, the J end by 5 bases, with 7 bases between. This CDR3 is built from 11 residues. Germline CDR1 is LNHDA and CDR2 is SQIVND (reference sequence).

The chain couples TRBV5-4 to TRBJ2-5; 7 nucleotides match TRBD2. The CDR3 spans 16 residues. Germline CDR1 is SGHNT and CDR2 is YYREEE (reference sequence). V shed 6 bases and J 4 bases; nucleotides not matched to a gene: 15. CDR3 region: CASTHGGKRGGETQYF. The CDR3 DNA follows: TGTGCCAGCACCCACGGGGGGAAGCGGGGTGGAGAGACCCAGTACTTC.

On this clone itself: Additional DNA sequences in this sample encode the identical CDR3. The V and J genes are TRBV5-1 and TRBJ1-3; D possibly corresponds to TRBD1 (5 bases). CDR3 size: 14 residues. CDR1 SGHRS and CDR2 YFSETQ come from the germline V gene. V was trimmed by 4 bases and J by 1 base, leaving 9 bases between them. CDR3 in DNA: TGCGCCAGCAGCCTTGGGGGGTCTGGAAACACCATATATTTT. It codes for CASSLGGSGNTIYF.

The CDR3: CASSKDRGRIYGYTF. DNA for the CDR3: TGTGCCAGCAGCAAAGACCGAGGGAGGATCTATGGCTACACCTTC. The V gene is TRBV28, the J gene TRBJ1-2; D uncertain. V dropped 6 bases and J dropped 4 bases, with 18 bases sitting between them. CDR1 and CDR2 (germline): MDHEN, SYDVKM. The CDR3 loop spans 15 amino acids.

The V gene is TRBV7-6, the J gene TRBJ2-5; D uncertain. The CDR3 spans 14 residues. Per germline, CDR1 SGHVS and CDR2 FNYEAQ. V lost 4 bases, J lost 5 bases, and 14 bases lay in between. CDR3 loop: CASSSLAWVETQYF. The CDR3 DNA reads TGTGCCAGCAGCTCTCTTGCGTGGGTGGAGACCCAGTACTTC.

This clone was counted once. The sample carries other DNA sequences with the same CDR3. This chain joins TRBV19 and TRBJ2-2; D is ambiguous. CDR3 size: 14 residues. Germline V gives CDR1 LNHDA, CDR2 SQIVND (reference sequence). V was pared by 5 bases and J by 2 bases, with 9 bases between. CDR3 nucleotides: TGTGCCAGTAGTGGCAGCCTAAACACCGGGGAGCTGTTTTTT. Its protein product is CASSGSLNTGELFF.

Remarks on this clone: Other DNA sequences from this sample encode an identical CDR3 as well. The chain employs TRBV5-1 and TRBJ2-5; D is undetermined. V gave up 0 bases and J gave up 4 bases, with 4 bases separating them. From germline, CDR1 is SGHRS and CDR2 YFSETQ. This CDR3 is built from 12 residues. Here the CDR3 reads CASSLARETQYF. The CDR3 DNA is TGCGCCAGCAGCTTGGCAAGAGAGACCCAGTACTTC.

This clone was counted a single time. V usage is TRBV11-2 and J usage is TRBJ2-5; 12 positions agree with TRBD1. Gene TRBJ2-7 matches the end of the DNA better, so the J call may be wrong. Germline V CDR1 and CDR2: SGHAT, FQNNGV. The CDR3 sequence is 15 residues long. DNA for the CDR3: TGTGCCAGCAGCCTTTCCCGGGACAGGGGGCACGAGCAGTACTTC. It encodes CASSLSRDRGHEQYF.

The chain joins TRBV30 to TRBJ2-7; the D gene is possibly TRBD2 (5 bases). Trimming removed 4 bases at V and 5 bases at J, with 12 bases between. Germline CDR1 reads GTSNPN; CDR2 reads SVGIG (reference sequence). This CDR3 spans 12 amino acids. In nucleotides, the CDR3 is TGTGCCTGGACCAGGTTCGGGGACGAGCAGTACTTC. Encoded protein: CAWTRFGDEQYF.

The CDR3 DNA reads TGCGCCAGCAGCTTGGTGGGACAGAGCTTGCAGCCCCAGCATTTT. Translated: CASSLVGQSLQPQHF. V gene TRBV5-1 combines with J gene TRBJ1-5; 7 bases map to TRBD1. V lost 0 bases to trimming and J lost 7 bases; unmatched junction nucleotides: 7. The CDR3 has 15 residues. Germline assignment: CDR1 SGHRS and CDR2 YFSETQ.

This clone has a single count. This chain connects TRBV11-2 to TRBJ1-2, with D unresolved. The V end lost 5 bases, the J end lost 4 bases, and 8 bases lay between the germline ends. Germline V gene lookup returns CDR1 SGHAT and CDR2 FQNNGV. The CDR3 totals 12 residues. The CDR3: CASSPRRYGYTF. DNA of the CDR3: TGTGCCAGCAGCCCTAGACGCTATGGCTACACCTTC.

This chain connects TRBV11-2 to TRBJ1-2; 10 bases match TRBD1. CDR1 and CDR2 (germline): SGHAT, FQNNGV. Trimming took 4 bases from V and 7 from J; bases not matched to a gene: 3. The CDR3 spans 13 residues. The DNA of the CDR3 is TGTGCCAGCAGCTCCCGGGACAGGGGTGGCTACACCTTC. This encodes CASSSRDRGGYTF.

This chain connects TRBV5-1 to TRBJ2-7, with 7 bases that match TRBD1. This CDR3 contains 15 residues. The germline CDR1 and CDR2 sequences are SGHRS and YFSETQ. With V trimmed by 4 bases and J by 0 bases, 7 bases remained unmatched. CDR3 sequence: CASSEWTGVSYEQYF. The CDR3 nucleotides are TGCGCCAGCAGCGAATGGACAGGAGTCTCCTACGAGCAGTACTTC.

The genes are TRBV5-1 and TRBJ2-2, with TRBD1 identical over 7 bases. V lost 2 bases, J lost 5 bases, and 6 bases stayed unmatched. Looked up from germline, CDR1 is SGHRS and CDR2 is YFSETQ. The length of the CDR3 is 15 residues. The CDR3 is CASSFTGVRTGELFF. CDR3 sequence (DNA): TGCGCCAGCAGCTTCACAGGGGTGCGGACCGGGGAGCTGTTTTTT.

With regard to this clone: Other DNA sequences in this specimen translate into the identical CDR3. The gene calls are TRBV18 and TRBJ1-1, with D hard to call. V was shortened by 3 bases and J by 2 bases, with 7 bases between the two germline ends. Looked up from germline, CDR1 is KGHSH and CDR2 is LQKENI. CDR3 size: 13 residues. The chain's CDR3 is CASSPNANTEAFF. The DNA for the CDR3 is TGTGCCAGCTCACCTAACGCCAACACTGAAGCTTTCTTT.

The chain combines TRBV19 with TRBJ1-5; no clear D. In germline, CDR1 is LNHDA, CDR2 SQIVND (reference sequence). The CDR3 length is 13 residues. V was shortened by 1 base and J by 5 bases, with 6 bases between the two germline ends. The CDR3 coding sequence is TGTGCCAGTAGTATAGGCCTATATCAGCCCCAGCATTTT. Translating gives CASSIGLYQPQHF.

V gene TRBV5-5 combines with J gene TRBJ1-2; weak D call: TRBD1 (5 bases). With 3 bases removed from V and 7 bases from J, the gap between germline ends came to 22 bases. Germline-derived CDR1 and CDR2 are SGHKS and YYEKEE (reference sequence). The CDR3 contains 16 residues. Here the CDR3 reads CASSSDKGMVLGGYTF. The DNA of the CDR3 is TGTGCCAGCAGCTCGGACAAGGGGATGGTTCTAGGTGGCTACACCTTC. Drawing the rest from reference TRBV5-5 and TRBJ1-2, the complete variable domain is DAGVTQSPTHLIKTRGQQVTLRCSPISGHKSVSWYQQVLGQGPQFIFQYYEKEERGRGNFPDRFSARQFPNYSSELNVNALLLGDSALYLCASSSDKGMVLGGYTFGSGTRLTVV.

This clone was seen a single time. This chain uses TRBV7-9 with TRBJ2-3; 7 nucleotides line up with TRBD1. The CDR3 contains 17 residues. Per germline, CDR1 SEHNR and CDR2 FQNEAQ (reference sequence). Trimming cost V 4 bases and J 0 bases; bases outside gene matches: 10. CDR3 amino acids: CASSSEIQGISTDTQYF. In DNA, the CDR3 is TGTGCCAGCAGCTCAGAGATACAGGGGATCAGCACAGATACGCAGTATTTT.

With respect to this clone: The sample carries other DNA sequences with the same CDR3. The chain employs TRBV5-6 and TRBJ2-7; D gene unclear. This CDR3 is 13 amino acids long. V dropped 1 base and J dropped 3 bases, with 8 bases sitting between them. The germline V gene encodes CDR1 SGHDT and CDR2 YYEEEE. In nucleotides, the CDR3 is TGTGCCAGCAGCTTGCCAGCCAGCTACGAGCAGTACTTC. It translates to CASSLPASYEQYF.

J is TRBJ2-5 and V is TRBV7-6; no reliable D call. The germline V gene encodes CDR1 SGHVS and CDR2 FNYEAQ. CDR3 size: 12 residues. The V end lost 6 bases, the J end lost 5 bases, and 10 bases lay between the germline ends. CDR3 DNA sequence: TGTGCCAGCAGTCCCCCTGGGGAGACCCAGTACTTC. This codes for CASSPPGETQYF.

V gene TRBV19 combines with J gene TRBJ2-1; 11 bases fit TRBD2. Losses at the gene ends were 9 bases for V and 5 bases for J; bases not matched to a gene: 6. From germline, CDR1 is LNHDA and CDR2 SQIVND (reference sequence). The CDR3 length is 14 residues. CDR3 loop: CASASGRLNNEQFF. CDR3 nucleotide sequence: TGTGCCAGCGCTAGCGGGAGGCTAAACAATGAGCAGTTCTTC.